The clone carrying this T cell receptor beta chain has more than one count but fewer than ten. This sample is drawn from a study of spatial heterogeneity in lung cancer. Overall study context: At a median of about two years after resection, follow-up PBMC samples were sequenced when available.

The CDR3 length is 13 residues. Germline assignment: CDR1 LNHDA and CDR2 SQIVND (reference sequence). The ends were cut back, 1 base at V and 8 bases at J, with 9 bases in the middle. Each TCR cDNA molecule bore a unique molecular identifier. TCRdb re-called the 5' RACE reads with MiXCR, one entry per CDR3 protein. The data contain more than 9,500 distinct CDR3 sequences, less than 30% of them seen just once; the ten biggest clones take up roughly 4.2%. Time point meaning: blood at routine non-recurrence follow-up after resection. Material for sequencing was whole RNA from tumor, nontumor lung or frozen PBMC, left unsorted.

Sequencing was performed on PBMCs, taken at follow-up. The source of this sequence is a female donor with early-stage non-small cell lung cancer. The chain uses TRBV19 and TRBJ2-1; D uncertain. The CDR3: CASSIGPFDEQFF. Here the CDR3 DNA reads TGTGCCAGTAGTATAGGACCCTTTGATGAGCAGTTCTTC. Together with reference TRBV19 and TRBJ2-1, the CDR3 gives the full variable domain: DGGITQSPKYLFRKEGQNVTLSCEQNLNHDAMYWYRQDPGQGLRLIYYSQIVNDFQKGDIAEGYSVSREKKESFPLTVTSAQKNPTAFYLCASSIGPFDEQFFGPGTRLTVL.